Listed below are T cell receptor beta chains from one sample, sequenced in a study of CD8 T cells in Susac syndrome. TCRdb itself ran the immunoSEQ multiplex PCR reads through MiXCR, one entry per CDR3 protein. Altogether some 200,000 distinct CDR3 sequences are present, roughly 94% being singletons, with the ten largest covering around 0.16%. Sequencing input: CD8+ T cells from PBMCs. The receptors originated from a human donor with Susac syndrome. The CDR3 runs from the conserved cysteine through the conserved F or W. D genes are given only for firm matches. Not every row has a clone size; where given, it reads once, few, many or a size class.

>-|TRBV7-6|-|TRBJ2-7
TGTGCCAGCAGCCGGGACGAATCCTACGAGCAGTACTTC
CASSRDESYEQYF
>few|TRBV20-1|-|TRBJ2-4
TGCAGTGCTCCCACGGGGAACATTCAGTACTTC
CSAPTGNIQYF
>-|TRBV5-1|TRBD1|TRBJ1-1
TGCGCCAGCAGCGTCTACAGGGGGGACCACACTGAAGCTTTCTTT
CASSVYRGDHTEAFF
>-|TRBV5-4|TRBD2|TRBJ2-7
TGTGCCAGCAGCTTGAGTCTAGCGGGGGCCTACGAGCAGTACTTC
CASSLSLAGAYEQYF
>once|TRBV20-1|-|TRBJ2-6
TGCAGTGCTAGAGATCTCTCCAGGGGAATGGCTGGGGCCAACGTCCTGACTTTC
CSARDLSRGMAGANVLTF
>-|TRBV9|-|TRBJ2-1
TGTGCCAGCAGCGTAGTTGGGTCAAGTGGCTCCTACAATGAGCAGTTCTTC
CASSVVGSSGSYNEQFF
>-|TRBV7-9|-|TRBJ2-3
TGTGCCAGCAGCTTTTTACGGTCCGGCACAGATACGCAGTATTTT
CASSFLRSGTDTQYF
>-|TRBV29-1|TRBD1|TRBJ1-2
TGCAGCGTCGGACAGGGGAACTATGGCTACACCTTC
CSVGQGNYGYTF
>-|TRBV20-1|-|TRBJ2-7
TGCAGTGCTAGTAACAGGGACTACGAGCAGTACTTC
CSASNRDYEQYF
>-|TRBV11-2|TRBD1|TRBJ1-1
TGTGCCAGCAGCTCACCAGGACAGGGGGCTATGAACACTGAAGCTTTCTTT
CASSSPGQGAMNTEAFF
>once|TRBV15|TRBD2|TRBJ2-5
TGTGCCACCAGCAGGGGACTAGCGGAATACCAAGAGACCCAGTACTTC
CATSRGLAEYQETQYF
>-|TRBV7-9|TRBD1|TRBJ1-2
TGTGCCAGCAGCTTAGCCCCGGGACAGATATATGGCTACACCTTC
CASSLAPGQIYGYTF
>-|TRBV7-3|TRBD2|TRBJ2-1
TGTGCCAGCAGTAACGGGGGGGATGAGAGCTCCTACAATGAGCAGTTCTTC
CASSNGGDESSYNEQFF
>-|TRBV5-1|-|TRBJ2-7
TGCGCCAGCAGCTCGCACAGGACTACAGCGACCTACGAGCAGTACTTC
CASSSHRTTATYEQYF
>-|TRBV6-1|TRBD1|TRBJ2-3
TGTGCCAGCAGTGCCCTAGGCCAGGGGGCCACAGATACGCAGTATTTT
CASSALGQGATDTQYF
>-|TRBV10-2|TRBD2|TRBJ2-1
TGCGCCAGCAGTGAGACCCCCCCTTGGCGGGAGGGATACAATGAGCAGTTCTTC
CASSETPPWREGYNEQFF
>-|TRBV5-6|-|TRBJ1-2
TGTGCCAGCAGCTTGTACAGGGCCAATCTCTATGGCTACACCTTC
CASSLYRANLYGYTF
>-|TRBV4-1|-|TRBJ1-2
TGCGCCAGCAGCCAAGAGGGCAGGTATGGCTACACCTTC
CASSQEGRYGYTF
>-|TRBV27|TRBD2|TRBJ2-1
TGTGCCAGCAGTTTATCGCGGGGGGCCTACAATGAGCAGTTCTTC
CASSLSRGAYNEQFF
>-|TRBV5-1|TRBD2|TRBJ2-5
TGCGCCAGCAGCTTGTTGGAGGGAGGGCCAAAGGAGACCCAGTACTTC
CASSLLEGGPKETQYF
>-|TRBV24-1|-|TRBJ2-3
TGTGCCACCAGTGGTGGGGGGCGCCGCACAGATACGCAGTATTTT
CATSGGGRRTDTQYF
>-|TRBV7-9|-|TRBJ1-1
TGTGCCAGCAGTAAAACCAGGGAACGCACTGAAGCTTTCTTT
CASSKTRERTEAFF
>-|TRBV6-6|-|TRBJ1-1
TGTGCCAGCAGTTACCTTGACAGACTTGAAGCTTTCTTT
CASSYLDRLEAFF
>-|TRBV5-1|TRBD2|TRBJ2-5
TGCGCCAGCAGCTTGCTGACGGGGGGGCTAAAAGAGACCCAGTACTTC
CASSLLTGGLKETQYF
>-|TRBV25-1|-|TRBJ2-2
TGTGCCAGCAGTGAAAAGGAGTTGAAGAACACCGGGGAGCTGTTTTTT
CASSEKELKNTGELFF
>-|TRBV6-5|TRBD2|TRBJ2-1
TGTGCCAGCAGTCGTAGCGGGAATGAGCAGTTCTTC
CASSRSGNEQFF
>-|TRBV7-2|-|TRBJ2-1
TGTGCCAGCAGCTTAGACCAATACAATGAGCAGTTCTTC
CASSLDQYNEQFF
>-|TRBV18|TRBD1|TRBJ2-7
TGTGCCAGCTCACCAAATGAACCGGGACAGGGCGAACACGAGCAGTACTTC
CASSPNEPGQGEHEQYF
>-|TRBV13|-|TRBJ2-7
TGTGCCAGCAACTTAAGGGGGGCCGTCCACGAGCAGTACTTC
CASNLRGAVHEQYF
>-|TRBV3-1|-|TRBJ1-2
TGTGCCAGCAGCTCCCCGGGACATACGACGGATGGCTACACCTTC
CASSSPGHTTDGYTF
>-|TRBV5-4|-|TRBJ2-4
TGTGCCAGCAGCTTGGCCATAGGCGGGGATGGCAAAAACATTCAGTACTTC
CASSLAIGGDGKNIQYF
>-|TRBV11-1|-|TRBJ2-1
TGTGCCAGCAGCTTAGACTCTTCCTACAATGAGCAGTTCTTC
CASSLDSSYNEQFF
>-|TRBV19|TRBD1|TRBJ1-5
TGTGCCAGTAGTGGGGACAGTCTGGTCCAGCATTTT
CASSGDSLVQHF
>-|TRBV19|TRBD2|TRBJ2-1
TGTGCCAGCGGCGAGAGCGGGGTCTCCTACAATGAGCAGTTCTTC
CASGESGVSYNEQFF
>-|TRBV7-2|-|TRBJ2-7
TGTGCCAGCAGCCCAGGGACTCCCCTCGAGCAGTACTTC
CASSPGTPLEQYF
>-|TRBV4-1|-|TRBJ1-1
TGCGCCAGCAGCCATCCCACAGGGAACACTGAAGCTTTCTTT
CASSHPTGNTEAFF